A single count supports the clone carrying this TCR beta chain. Antigen unknown. Libraries were prepared by immunoSEQ multiplex PCR; TCRdb keeps only in-frame clonotypes and omits some of them. The repertoire holds 120,000 to 150,000 clones, with over 85% as singletons. The data are from a study of T cell responses to AZD1222 COVID-19 vaccine. General observations from the study: Among the donors, most were white British and more were female, and clonal diversity was possibly underestimated.

The CDR3 is 17 residues long. The ends lost 0 bases at V and 4 bases at J; junction bases unmatched: 6. Germline loops: CDR1 SGHRS, CDR2 YFSETQ. The sequence derives from an adult in good health. V gene TRBV5-1 combines with J gene TRBJ2-3; TRBD1 aligns across 12 bases. This specimen was peripheral blood, taken on day 0 of MenACWY control vaccination. In DNA, the CDR3 is TGCGCCAGCAGCTTGGGTGGGACAGGGGGCGCGGCAGATACGCAGTATTTT. Its protein product is CASSLGGTGGAADTQYF.